This note documents a single T cell receptor (beta chain) sequence. No antigen is known for it. V shed 3 bases and J shed 4 bases, with 12 bases lying between them. Germline CDR1 SEHNR, CDR2 FQNEAQ (reference sequence). CDR3 length: 15 amino acids. This specimen belongs to a study of memory CD4+ T cells and cytomegalovirus serostatus. The wider study: Healthy Belgian adult donors included roughly ten CMV-positive and more than 20 CMV-negative people. Study-wide points: Suggested: most of the CMV-linked TCR signature lies in CD4+ memory cells.

Original processing methods: After removing out-of-frame reads, 2 million to 2.5 million distinct TCRbeta sequences remained. Profiling relied on immunoSEQ multiplex PCR, and the TCRdb table lists in-frame clones only, not all of them. From that table come the V and J calls and clone size; the DNA was used to work out D and trimming. The sample includes approximately 56,000 clones, around 76% of them seen just once. The sort gate was single viable CD3+CD4+CD8-CD45RO+ cells for memory CD4+ T cells. CD4+ T cells were isolated by positive magnetic selection. The TCR comes from an adult in good health and CMV-seronegative. The J gene is TRBJ2-2, the V gene TRBV7-9, with D possibly called TRBD1 or TRBD2 (6 bases each). Sequenced: memory CD4+ T cells from blood. CDR3: CASSLSRGLTGELFF. The DNA of the CDR3 is TGTGCCAGCAGCTTGAGTCGGGGGCTCACCGGGGAGCTGTTTTTT.